This entry is about one T cell receptor beta chain. Its specificity is unknown. These data come from a study of T cell repertoires in cytomegalovirus infection. Study details: Use of recently identified HLA-C-restricted and well-studied HLA-B-restricted CMV epitopes was part of the study. Indicated by public TCR beta signatures were CMV infection and matching HLA type. Study-level findings and limits: Using cumulative public TCR beta family frequency, the authors identified those who carried CMV together with the relevant HLA.

Via MiXCR, TCRdb re-called the reads, giving one row per CDR3 protein. The sample holds about 310,000 distinct CDR3 sequences; around a quarter are singletons and the top ten take 10% to 15%. Trimming pared 1 base from V and 5 bases from J, leaving 11 bases between. CDR1 and CDR2 from the germline V gene are SEHNR and FQNEAQ (reference sequence). This CDR3 is built from 14 residues. V usage is TRBV7-9 and J usage is TRBJ2-5, with TRBD1 as a possible D gene (6 bases). The sequence was collected from a human donor in good health (CMV status not recorded). Some clones in this sample may be carry-over from other donors' samples. This material consisted of cultured PBMCs, taken from culture after CMV antigen stimulation. The CDR3 bases are TGTGCCAGCAGCTTAGTCAGGGGATCGGAGACCCAGTACTTC. The encoded protein is CASSLVRGSETQYF.